This T cell receptor (beta chain) was retrieved from a study of T cells in Graves' hyperthyroidism and ophthalmopathy. Germline CDR1 reads SQVTM; CDR2 reads ANQGSEA. Germline trimming cut 7 bases from V and 1 base from J; bases unmatched to any gene: 7. This CDR3 has 14 amino acids. Patients were excluded because of uncontrolled infection, other autoimmune disease, pregnancy or lactation. Amplification of TCR beta CDR3 regions was performed using RNA transcripts as template. HTBI primers drove first-round RT-PCR of the TCR CDR3. TCRdb re-analysed the multiplex PCR reads in MiXCR, keeping a single row per CDR3 protein. Of 550,000 to 700,000 distinct CDR3 sequences in the sample, roughly 46% were seen once.

This sequence joins TRBV29-1 and TRBJ1-3; 7 bases map to TRBD1. The clonotype was recovered from an adult woman with Graves' disease, either hyperthyroidism or ophthalmopathy (not recorded which). Sequenced: peripheral blood or thyroid tissue (not recorded which). The CDR3 protein is CSGWDSGSGNTIYF. The CDR3 DNA reads as TGCAGCGGTTGGGACAGTGGATCTGGAAACACCATATATTTT.